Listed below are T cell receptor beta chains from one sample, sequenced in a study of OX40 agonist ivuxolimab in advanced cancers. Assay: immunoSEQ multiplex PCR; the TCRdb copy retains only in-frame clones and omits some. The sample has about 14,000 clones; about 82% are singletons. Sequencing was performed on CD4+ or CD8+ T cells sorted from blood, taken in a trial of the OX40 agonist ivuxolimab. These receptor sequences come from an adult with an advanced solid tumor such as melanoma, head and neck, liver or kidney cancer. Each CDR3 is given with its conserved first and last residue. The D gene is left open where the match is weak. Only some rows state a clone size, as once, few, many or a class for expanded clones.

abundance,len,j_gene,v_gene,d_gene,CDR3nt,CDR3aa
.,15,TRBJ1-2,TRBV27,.,TGTGCCAGCAGTCCCAGGACTGCAGTTTTTGGTGGCTACACCTTC,CASSPRTAVFGGYTF
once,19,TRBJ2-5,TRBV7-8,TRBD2,TGTGCCAGCAGCTTTGGACTAGCGGGGGGCAATTGGTTAGAAGAGACCCAGTACTTC,CASSFGLAGGNWLEETQYF
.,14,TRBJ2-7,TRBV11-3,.,TGTGCCAGCAGCTTTTGGCCAGGGAACTACGAGCAGTACTTC,CASSFWPGNYEQYF
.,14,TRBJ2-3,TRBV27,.,TGTGCCAGCAGTTCCGAAGGAGGGAGGGATACGCAGTATTTT,CASSSEGGRDTQYF
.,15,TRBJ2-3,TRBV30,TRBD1,TGTGCCTGGAATCACGGGACAGGGGGGACAGATACGCAGTATTTT,CAWNHGTGGTDTQYF
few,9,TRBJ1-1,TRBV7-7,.,TGTGCTACCCTAGAGGGAGCTTTCTTT,CATLEGAFF
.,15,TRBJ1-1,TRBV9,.,TGTGCCAGCAGCGTAGACCAGAGGGGAACCGGCGGAGCTTTCTTT,CASSVDQRGTGGAFF
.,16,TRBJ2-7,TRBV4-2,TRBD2,TGTGCCAGCAGCCAAGAGCTAGCGGGAGGGCCGTACGAGCAGTACTTC,CASSQELAGGPYEQYF
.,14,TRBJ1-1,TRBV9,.,TGTGCCAGCAGCGGGACGGGAAGGGGAGCTGAAGCTTTCTTT,CASSGTGRGAEAFF
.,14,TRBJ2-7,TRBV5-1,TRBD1,TGCGCCAGCAGCCCCGGGACAGGGGCCTACGAGCAGTACTTC,CASSPGTGAYEQYF
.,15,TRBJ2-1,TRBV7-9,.,TGTGCCAGCAGCTTAGGGCAGGGAGGACCCAATGAGCAGTTCTTC,CASSLGQGGPNEQFF
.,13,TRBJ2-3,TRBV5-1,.,TGCGCCAGCAGCTTGGCAGGCACAGATACGCAGTATTTT,CASSLAGTDTQYF
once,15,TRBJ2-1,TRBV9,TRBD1,TGTGCCAGCAGCCTCCGGGACAGAGGCTACAATGAGCAGTTCTTC,CASSLRDRGYNEQFF
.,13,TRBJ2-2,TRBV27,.,TGTGCCAGCAGTTTATATCAGACCGGGGAGCTGTTTTTT,CASSLYQTGELFF
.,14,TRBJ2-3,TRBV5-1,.,TGCGCCAGCAGCGGAGGACAGCGCACAGATACGCAGTATTTT,CASSGGQRTDTQYF
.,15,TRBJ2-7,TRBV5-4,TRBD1,TGTGCCAGCAGCTACAACAGGGGTTGGGGGTACGAGCAGTACTTC,CASSYNRGWGYEQYF
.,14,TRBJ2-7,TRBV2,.,TGTGCCAGCATGGGGCGTAAGGCCTCCTACGAGCAGTACTTC,CASMGRKASYEQYF
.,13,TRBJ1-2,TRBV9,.,TGTGCCAGCAGCGTCGAGGGCAGCTATGGCTACACCTTC,CASSVEGSYGYTF
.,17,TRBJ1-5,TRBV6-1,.,TGTGCCAGCAGTGAAAAAGGGCCAGATACTAGCAATCAGCCCCAGCATTTT,CASSEKGPDTSNQPQHF